This T cell receptor (beta chain) was identified during a study of early T cells in non-severe SARS-CoV-2 infection. On the study more broadly: Bulk RNA taken from unsorted whole blood was sequenced, leaving chains unpaired.

Germline V gives CDR1 SGHTA, CDR2 FQGNSA. CDR3 size: 16 residues. J was trimmed by 7 bases and V by 5 bases; bases with no gene match: 11. This clonotype was recorded a few times. Researchers tagged individual cDNA molecules with unique molecular identifiers. TCRdb ran MiXCR on the 5' RACE reads and lists one entry per CDR3 protein. The table records roughly 53,000 distinct CDR3 sequences, less than 9.5% of them present only once. The input for sequencing was whole blood, taken at baseline. The chain has TRBV7-2 and TRBJ2-7; 13 bases map to TRBD2. The sequence was obtained from an adult who was a healthcare worker with PCR-confirmed SARS-CoV-2 infection or an uninfected control (not recorded which). CDR3 sequence: CASSRLTSGRGGEQYF. The CDR3 DNA is TGTGCCAGCAGCAGACTCACTAGCGGGAGGGGTGGAGAGCAGTACTTC. Using reference TRBV7-2 and TRBJ2-7 for the parts outside the CDR3, the full variable domain is GAGVSQSPSNKVTEKGKDVELRCDPISGHTALYWYRQSLGQGLEFLIYFQGNSAPDKSGLPSDRFSAERTGGSVSTLTIQRTQQEDSAVYLCASSRLTSGRGGEQYFGPGTRLTVT.